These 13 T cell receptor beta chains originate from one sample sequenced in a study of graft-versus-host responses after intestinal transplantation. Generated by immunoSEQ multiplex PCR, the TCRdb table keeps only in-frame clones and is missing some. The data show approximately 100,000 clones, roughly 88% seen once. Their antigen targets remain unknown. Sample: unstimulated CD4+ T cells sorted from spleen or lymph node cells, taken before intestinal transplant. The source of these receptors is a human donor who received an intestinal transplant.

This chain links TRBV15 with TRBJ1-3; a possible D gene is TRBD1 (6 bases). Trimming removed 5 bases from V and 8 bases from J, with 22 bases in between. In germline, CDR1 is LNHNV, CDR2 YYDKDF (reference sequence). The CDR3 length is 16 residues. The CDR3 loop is CATSAQQGTSGHTIYF. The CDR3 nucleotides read TGTGCCACCAGCGCACAACAGGGCACCTCGGGTCACACCATATATTTT.

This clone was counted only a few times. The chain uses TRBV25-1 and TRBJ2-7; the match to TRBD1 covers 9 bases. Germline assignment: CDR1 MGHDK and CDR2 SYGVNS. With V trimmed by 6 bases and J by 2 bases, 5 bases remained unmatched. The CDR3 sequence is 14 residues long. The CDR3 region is CASSARQGAYEQYF. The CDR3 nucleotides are TGTGCCAGCAGCGCCCGACAGGGGGCCTACGAGCAGTACTTC.

The CDR3 nucleotides read TGCGCCAGCAGCTCACAGCTTCCAGATACGCAGTATTTT. This sequence encodes CASSSQLPDTQYF. V is TRBV5-1 and J is TRBJ2-3, with D unclear. Trimming removed 3 bases from V and 4 bases from J, with 9 bases in between. Germline V CDR1 and CDR2: SGHRS, YFSETQ. The CDR3 is 13 residues long.

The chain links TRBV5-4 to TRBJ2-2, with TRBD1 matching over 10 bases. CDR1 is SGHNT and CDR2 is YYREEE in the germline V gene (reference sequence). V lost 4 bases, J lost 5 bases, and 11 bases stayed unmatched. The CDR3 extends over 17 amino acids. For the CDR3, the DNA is TGTGCCAGCAGCGACCCGACCCGGACAGGGGGGACCGGGGAGCTGTTTTTT. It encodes CASSDPTRTGGTGELFF.

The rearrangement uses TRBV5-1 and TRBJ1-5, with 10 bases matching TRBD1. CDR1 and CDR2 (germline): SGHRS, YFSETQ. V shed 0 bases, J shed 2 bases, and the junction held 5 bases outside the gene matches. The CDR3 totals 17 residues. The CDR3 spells CASSLGGQGTGNQPQHF. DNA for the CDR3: TGCGCCAGCAGCTTGGGGGGACAGGGGACCGGCAATCAGCCCCAGCATTTT.

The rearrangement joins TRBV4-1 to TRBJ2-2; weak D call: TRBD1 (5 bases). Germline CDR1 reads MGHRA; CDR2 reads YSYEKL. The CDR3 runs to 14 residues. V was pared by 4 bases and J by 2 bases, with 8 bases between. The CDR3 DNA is TGCGCCAGCAGCCTCCAGGGTAACACCGGGGAGCTGTTTTTT. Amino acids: CASSLQGNTGELFF.

Written as DNA, the CDR3 is TGTGCCAGCAGCGTCGACAGGGGGCTCACAGATACGCAGTATTTT. It encodes CASSVDRGLTDTQYF. The genes are TRBV9 and TRBJ2-3; 10 bases agree with TRBD1. V was pared by 2 bases and J by 2 bases, with 2 bases of the junction left unmatched. Germline V gives CDR1 SGDLS, CDR2 YYNGEE. The CDR3 has 15 residues.

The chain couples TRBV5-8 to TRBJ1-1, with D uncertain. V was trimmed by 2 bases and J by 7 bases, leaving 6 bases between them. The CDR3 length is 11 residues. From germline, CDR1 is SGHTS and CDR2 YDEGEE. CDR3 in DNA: TGTGCCAGCAGCTTTCGGAGTGAAGCTTTCTTT. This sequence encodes CASSFRSEAFF.

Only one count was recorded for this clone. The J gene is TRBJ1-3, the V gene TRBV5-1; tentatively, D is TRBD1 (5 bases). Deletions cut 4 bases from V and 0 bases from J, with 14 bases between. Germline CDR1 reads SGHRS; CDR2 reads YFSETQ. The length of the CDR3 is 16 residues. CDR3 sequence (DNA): TGCGCCAGCAGCCAGGAGACAGCACTCTCTGGAAACACCATATATTTT. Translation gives CASSQETALSGNTIYF.

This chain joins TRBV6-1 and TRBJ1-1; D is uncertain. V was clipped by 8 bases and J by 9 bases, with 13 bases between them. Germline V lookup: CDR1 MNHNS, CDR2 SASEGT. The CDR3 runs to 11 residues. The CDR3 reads CASSEGGKAFF. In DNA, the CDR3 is TGTGCCAGCTCCGAGGGCGGCAAAGCTTTCTTT.

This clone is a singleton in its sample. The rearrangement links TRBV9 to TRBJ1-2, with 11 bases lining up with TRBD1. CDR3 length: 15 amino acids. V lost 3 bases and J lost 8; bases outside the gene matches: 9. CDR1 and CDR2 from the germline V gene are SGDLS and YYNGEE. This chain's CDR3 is CASSALDRGPTGYTF. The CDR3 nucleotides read TGTGCCAGCAGCGCCCTGGACAGGGGGCCTACGGGCTACACCTTC.

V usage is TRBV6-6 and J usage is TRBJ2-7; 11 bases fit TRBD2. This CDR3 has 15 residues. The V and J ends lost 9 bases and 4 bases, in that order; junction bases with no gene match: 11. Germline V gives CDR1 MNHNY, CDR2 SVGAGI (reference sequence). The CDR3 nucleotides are TGTGCCAGTTCGGACCCTAGCGGGGGGTTTTACGAGCAGTACTTC. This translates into CASSDPSGGFYEQYF.

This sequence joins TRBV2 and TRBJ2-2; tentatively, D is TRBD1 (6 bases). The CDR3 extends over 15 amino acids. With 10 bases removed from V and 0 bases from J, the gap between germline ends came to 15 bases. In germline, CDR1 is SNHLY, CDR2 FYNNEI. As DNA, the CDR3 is TGTGCCACCGGACAGCTAGAAGCGAACACCGGGGAGCTGTTTTTT. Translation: CATGQLEANTGELFF.